This T cell receptor beta chain came from a study of blood T cells in healthy people across ages. Investigators took about 10 milliliters of peripheral blood from every donor. On this clonotype itself: Its antigen is undetermined.

The V gene's germline CDR1 is LGHDT and CDR2 YNNKEL (reference sequence). This CDR3 region has 17 residues. The trim removed 0 bases at V and 2 bases at J, leaving 8 bases unmatched. PCR was performed a second time for roughly 7 to 12 cycles using a sample-barcoded 5' primer and a J-beta primer mix. A 12-random-nucleotide template-switch adaptor tagged each cDNA molecule. A single record per CDR3 protein comes from TCRdb applying MiXCR to the 5' RACE reads. The sample contains some 900,000 distinct CDR3 sequences, around 46% of which appear only once. Study outcomes and limitations: Long-lived donors had more naive CD4+ cells and higher diversity than aged donors.

V is TRBV3-1 and J is TRBJ2-3, with 7 bases lining up with TRBD2. This receptor was obtained from a man in his thirties or forties in good health. The material sequenced was blood. This chain's CDR3 is CASSQDHRGVYTDTQYF. The CDR3 DNA reads TGTGCCAGCAGCCAAGATCACCGGGGGGTGTACACAGATACGCAGTATTTT.